These 29 T cell receptor beta chains originate from one sample sequenced in a study of tumor and adjacent non-tumor tissue in lung cancer. TCRbeta libraries were built with three rounds of nested PCR, modified from ARM-PCR. TCRdb analysed the multiplex PCR reads with MiXCR anew, one entry per CDR3 protein. The top ten clones hold 20% of a sample with 70,000 or so distinct CDR3 sequences, approximately 63% of them seen once. No cell sorting was done before RNA was extracted from the tissue. Sequenced sample: lung tumor tissue. The source is a man aged 45-65 years with non-small cell lung cancer.

A note on this clonotype: The CDR3 does not end in the conserved phenylalanine or tryptophan, so this is likely a read error. The DNA is omitted, as the CDR3 cannot be located on it reliably, and the CDR3 follows TCRdb's listing. This chain links TRBV4-1 with TRBJ1-2. The germline gives CDR1 MGHRA, CDR2 YSYEKL. The CDR3 is 12 residues long, counting both termini. This CDR3 is CAGSQVRGILLY.

This clonotype occurred many times. V is TRBV10-3 and J is TRBJ1-5, with 7 bases aligning to TRBD1. Trimming at V came to 4 bases and at J to 3 bases, leaving 6 bases not matched to a gene. Looked up from germline, CDR1 is ENHRY and CDR2 is SYGVKD. The CDR3 has 15 residues. The CDR3 region has the DNA TGTGCCATCAGTGTAAGCGGGACAGACAATCAGCCCCAGCATTTT. Its protein is CAISVSGTDNQPQHF.

Turning to this clonotype: Mismatch with germline at one junction end may stem from a read error. The rearrangement uses TRBV6-6 and TRBJ2-7; no firm D call. The CDR3 has 11 residues. Germline CDR1 reads MNHNY; CDR2 reads SVGAGI (reference sequence). CDR3 in amino acids: CVSSSIYEHYF. CDR3 in DNA: TGTGTCAGCAGTTCCATCTACGAGCACTACTTC.

The sample holds a few counts of this clonotype. The chain links TRBV10-1 to TRBJ2-1, with D perhaps matching TRBD1 (6 bases). CDR1 and CDR2 from the germline V gene are WNHNN and SYGVQD (reference sequence). This CDR3 is 15 amino acids long. Trimming took off 7 bases at V and 7 bases at J, with 20 bases between the two ends. As DNA, the CDR3 is TGCGCCAGCAATTCGGGACACAATAAGGGAAATGAGCAGTTCTTC. Amino acids: CASNSGHNKGNEQFF.

Turning to this clonotype: Given a much more abundant clone one base away, this may be a read error. The V gene is TRBV29-1, the J gene TRBJ1-1; D is uncertain. The CDR3 is 12 amino acids. The germline gives CDR1 SQVTM, CDR2 ANQGSEA. CDR3 nucleotide sequence: TGCGGCGTGGAGCGGACGTACACTGAAGCTTTCTTT. Translation gives CGVERTYTEAFF.

To note about this clonotype: A much larger clone lies one base from this, so it may be a read error. The rearrangement uses TRBV29-1 and TRBJ1-1; D is unclear. This CDR3 has 11 amino acids. V lost 5 bases to trimming and J lost 0 bases, with 4 bases between them. Germline CDR1 and CDR2: SQVTM and ANQGSEA. Written as DNA, the CDR3 is TGCAGCGTTTCGCTGAACACTGAAGCTTTCTTT. Amino acid sequence: CSVSLNTEAFF. The full variable domain, its missing parts supplied by reference TRBV29-1 and TRBJ1-1, is SAVISQKPSRDICQRGTSLTIQCQVDSQVTMMFWYRQQPGQSLTLIATANQGSEATYESGFVIDKFPISRPNLTFSTLTVSNMSPEDSSIYLCSVSLNTEAFFGQGTRLTVV.

In regard to this clonotype: This is likely a read error, given that the CDR3 carries no conserved phenylalanine or tryptophan at its end. The V call is TRBV11-3, the J call TRBJ2-2; D possibly corresponds to TRBD1 (6 bases). This CDR3 has 16 residues. Germline assignment: CDR1 SGHNT and CDR2 YENEEA. The DNA for the CDR3 is TGTACCAGCAGCTTAGGGGCAGGGACAAACACCGGGGAGCTGTTTATT. Translating gives CTSSLGAGTNTGELFI.

This chain uses TRBV18 with TRBJ2-7; 8 bases fit TRBD2. V shed 3 bases, J shed 3 bases, and the junction held 16 bases outside the gene matches. This CDR3 region has 18 residues. Germline lookup yields CDR1 KGHSH and CDR2 LQKENI. As DNA, the CDR3 is TGTGCCAGCTCACCGGTACTAGCGGAGGCTACCCGCCTCTACGAGCAGTACTTC. Translated, it gives CASSPVLAEATRLYEQYF.

In this sample, this clonotype turned up once. One end of the junction fails to match germline, which may point to a read error. The chain recombines TRBV5-6 with TRBJ2-7; tentatively, D is TRBD1 (6 bases). The V gene's germline CDR1 is SGHDT and CDR2 YYEEEE. This CDR3 contains 13 residues. In nucleotides, the CDR3 is TGTGCCAGCAGCCTCCGGGACATCCACGAGCAGTATTTC. This translates into CASSLRDIHEQYF.

This clonotype was found many times. The chain links TRBV20-1 to TRBJ2-1, with D maybe TRBD1 (5 bases). The V end was cut by 4 bases, the J end by 7 bases, with 11 bases between. Germline V gives CDR1 DFQATT, CDR2 SNEGSKA (reference sequence). CDR3 length equals 12 residues. CDR3 in DNA: TGCAGTGCTAATGGGGCGTTGAATGAGCAGTTCTTC. Amino acids: CSANGALNEQFF.

This clonotype was counted a single time. The junction shows a germline mismatch at one end, possibly a read error. The chain joins TRBV10-3 to TRBJ1-2, with D possibly matching TRBD1 (6 bases). The CDR3 runs to 19 residues. Per germline, CDR1 ENHRY and CDR2 SYGVKD. This chain's CDR3 is CAISQDRGRREVHNYGYTF. In DNA form, the CDR3 reads TGTGCCATCAGTCAAGACCGGGGGCGGCGCGAAGTTCATAACTATGGCTACACTTTC.

In regard to this clonotype: A much more abundant neighbour one base away suggests this may be a read error. The J gene is TRBJ1-5, the V gene TRBV30, with D unresolved. The CDR3 totals 13 residues. CDR1 and CDR2 (germline): GTSNPN, SVGIG (reference sequence). CDR3 sequence (DNA): TGTGCCTGGAGTGGGGAAACCAATCAGCCCCAGCGTTTT. Translating it yields CAWSGETNQPQRF.

Concerning this clonotype itself: At one end, the junction sequence differs from germline, possibly due to a read error. The rearrangement uses TRBV12-3 or TRBV12-4 and TRBJ2-1; 7 positions match TRBD1. This CDR3 spans 14 amino acids. CDR3 in amino acids: CARSLGGSYNEHFF. The CDR3 DNA follows: TGTGCCAGAAGTTTAGGGGGCTCCTACAATGAGCACTTCTTC.

A few counts support this clonotype. The CDR3 here is CASSEWLGSRETQYF. The CDR3, as DNA: TGTGCCAGCAGTGAATGGTTAGGGAGTCGAGAGACCCAGTACTTC. This chain joins TRBV2 and TRBJ2-5; perhaps TRBD2 as D (5 bases). The CDR3 contains 15 residues. The germline gives CDR1 SNHLY, CDR2 FYNNEI. Trimming cost V 2 bases and J 4 bases, with 14 bases left between them.

This clonotype was observed a handful of times. The DNA for the CDR3 is TGTGCCAGCAGCGGGACAGCAAACTATGGCTACACCTTC. Translation gives CASSGTANYGYTF. This chain uses TRBV5-6 with TRBJ1-2; TRBD1 matches at 7 bases. The CDR3 has 13 amino acids. CDR1 is SGHDT and CDR2 is YYEEEE in the germline V gene. Trimming cost V 4 bases and J 2 bases; bases outside gene matches: 2.

Note on this clonotype: Compared with germline, one end of the junction differs, possibly owing to a read error. The rearrangement links TRBV28 to TRBJ1-5; D uncertain. The CDR3 spans 15 residues. CDR1 and CDR2 from the germline V gene are MDHEN and SYDVKM. The CDR3 here is CTSSLRDGGNQPQHF. The CDR3 bases are TGTACCAGCAGTTTAAGAGATGGTGGGAATCAGCCCCAGCATTTT. Complete variable domain (other parts from reference TRBV28 and TRBJ1-5): DVKVTQSSRYLVKRTGEKVFLECVQDMDHENMFWYRQDPGLGLRLIYFSYDVKMKEKGDIPEGYSVSREKKERFSLILESASTNQTSMYLCTSSLRDGGNQPQHFGDGTRLSIL.

This clonotype was counted only a few times. This sequence joins TRBV7-9 and TRBJ1-6; no definite D call. Germline loops: CDR1 SEHNR, CDR2 FQNEAQ (reference sequence). This CDR3 has 18 amino acids. V was trimmed by 5 bases and J by 7 bases, leaving 24 bases between them. In nucleotides, the CDR3 is TGTGCCAGCAGCCTAAATTTCGGGGAACCCCGGCGGAATTCACCCCTCCACTTT. Its translation: CASSLNFGEPRRNSPLHF.

The chain joins TRBV5-4 to TRBJ2-7; D might be TRBD2 (7 bases). The V gene's germline CDR1 is SGHNT and CDR2 YYREEE (reference sequence). The CDR3 spans 17 residues. Trimming cost V 0 bases and J 5 bases, with 21 bases left between them. CDR3: CASSLAQSRGGRHEQYF. CDR3 bases: TGTGCCAGCAGCTTGGCCCAATCGAGGGGGGGCCGCCACGAGCAGTACTTC.

With regard to this clonotype: At one of its ends the junction is not consistent with the germline gene, which may arise from a read error. This chain connects TRBV7-8 to TRBJ2-2; TRBD2 matches at 9 bases. There are 18 residues in the CDR3. The germline V gene encodes CDR1 SGHVS and CDR2 FQNEAQ. The CDR3 DNA reads as TGTGCCAGCAGCTTAAGGGTTAGCGGGGGCCCTCACACCGGGGAGTTGTTTTTT. Translated: CASSLRVSGGPHTGELFF.

The chain recombines TRBV5-1 with TRBJ2-5; D could derive from TRBD1 or TRBD2 (6 bases each). From germline, CDR1 is SGHRS and CDR2 YFSETQ. The CDR3 has 15 amino acids. The ends were cut back, 4 bases at V and 1 base at J, with 14 bases in the middle. Here the CDR3 DNA reads TGCGCCAGCAGCCCGGGGGCAGGGCCCCAAGAGACCCAGTACTTC. This encodes CASSPGAGPQETQYF. The full variable domain, in which reference TRBV5-1 and TRBJ2-5 provide the parts outside the CDR3, is KAGVTQTPRYLIKTRGQQVTLSCSPISGHRSVSWYQQTPGQGLQFLFEYFSETQRNKGNFPGRFSGRQFSNSRSEMNVSTLELGDSALYLCASSPGAGPQETQYFGPGTRLLVL.

Ten or more counts support this clonotype. The chain has TRBV29-1 and TRBJ1-4, with 10 bases identical to TRBD1. CDR3 length: 12 amino acids. Trimming took 6 bases from V and 7 from J; bases not matched to a gene: 2. Germline CDR1 SQVTM, CDR2 ANQGSEA. CDR3 residues: CSVRTGGEKLFF. CDR3 sequence (DNA): TGCAGCGTCAGGACAGGGGGTGAAAAACTGTTTTTT.

This chain connects TRBV12-3 or TRBV12-4 to TRBJ2-5; tentatively, D is TRBD2 (7 bases). The CDR3 covers 13 residues. With 10 bases removed from V and 6 bases from J, the gap between germline ends came to 18 bases. DNA of the CDR3: TGTGCCAACATGAGGGGGGGGGCGAAGACCCAGTACTTC. Amino acids: CANMRGGAKTQYF.

In this sample, this clonotype turned up many times. J is TRBJ1-4 and V is TRBV6-1, with TRBD1 identical over 9 bases. The germline gives CDR1 MNHNS, CDR2 SASEGT. The CDR3 is made up of 16 amino acids. V lost 0 bases and J lost 8; bases outside the gene matches: 7. CDR3 loop: CASSEAGTGFREKLFF. In nucleotides, the CDR3 is TGTGCCAGCAGTGAAGCGGGGACAGGGTTTCGAGAAAAACTGTTTTTT.

This chain uses TRBV9 with TRBJ1-1; tentatively, D is TRBD1 (5 bases). V gave up 2 bases and J gave up 2 bases, with 16 bases separating them. Germline values: CDR1 SGDLS, CDR2 YYNGEE. This CDR3 comprises 16 residues. The CDR3 here is CASSVDQGGLNTEAFF. In nucleotides, the CDR3 is TGTGCCAGCAGCGTGGATCAGGGAGGACTTAACACTGAAGCTTTCTTT.

Points on this clonotype: Since a much larger clone is just one base distant, this may be a read error. The genes are TRBV6-6 and TRBJ1-5; D is uncertain. Germline values: CDR1 MNHNY, CDR2 SVGAGI (reference sequence). The CDR3 is 13 residues long. The CDR3 nucleotides are TGTGCCTGCAGTTACTACATCAATCAGCCCCAGCATTTT. Amino acid sequence: CACSYYINQPQHF.

This clonotype appeared a single time. Being one base from a much bigger clone, this may be a read error. V is TRBV30 and J is TRBJ2-1; D not certain. Germline V gene lookup returns CDR1 GTSNPN and CDR2 SVGIG (reference sequence). The CDR3 totals 14 residues. The chain's CDR3 is CARSVRSSYNEQFF. For the CDR3, the DNA is TGTGCCAGGAGTGTTAGGAGCTCCTACAATGAGCAGTTCTTC.

This rearrangement joins TRBV20-1 to TRBJ1-2, with TRBD1 matching 8 bases. CDR1 is DFQATT, CDR2 SNEGSKA, per germline (reference sequence). The CDR3 runs 11 residues. With V trimmed by 5 bases and J by 8 bases, 4 bases remained unmatched. This CDR3 is CSASQGVGYTF. The CDR3, as DNA: TGCAGTGCTTCACAGGGGGTAGGCTACACCTTC.

About this clonotype: Since no conserved phenylalanine or tryptophan closes the CDR3, a read error is the likely cause. The chain links TRBV12-3 or TRBV12-4 to TRBJ2-7; TRBD1 might be the D (6 bases). The CDR3 is 15 amino acids. Trimming took 6 bases from V and 4 from J, leaving 19 bases between them. The CDR3 is CASSSSVGAIYEQYL. For the CDR3, the DNA is TGTGCCAGCAGCTCTAGTGTGGGGGCCATATACGAGCAGTACCTC.

Regarding this clonotype: A much larger clone differs by one base, so this may be a read error. This chain links TRBV20-1 with TRBJ2-7, with TRBD1 as a possible D gene (5 bases). CDR1 and CDR2 from the germline V gene are DFQATT and SNEGSKA (reference sequence). V lost 3 bases and J 0 bases, leaving 21 bases between the germline ends. The CDR3 contains 17 residues. The chain's CDR3 is CSASLPRAGHASYEQYF. The CDR3 nucleotides read TGCAGTGCTAGCCTACCTCGTGCAGGGCACGCCTCCTACGAGCAGTACTTC.